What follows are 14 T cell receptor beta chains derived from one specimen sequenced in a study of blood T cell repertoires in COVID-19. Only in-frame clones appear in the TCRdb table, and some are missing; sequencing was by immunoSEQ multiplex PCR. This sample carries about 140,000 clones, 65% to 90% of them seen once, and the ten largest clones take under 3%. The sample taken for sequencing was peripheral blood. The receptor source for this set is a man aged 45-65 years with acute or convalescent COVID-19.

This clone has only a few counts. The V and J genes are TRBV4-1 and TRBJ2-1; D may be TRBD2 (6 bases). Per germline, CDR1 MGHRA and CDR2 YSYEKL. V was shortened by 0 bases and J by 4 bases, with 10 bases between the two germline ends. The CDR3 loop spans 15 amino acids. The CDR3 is CASSQDGRSYNEQFF. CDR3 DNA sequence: TGCGCCAGCAGCCAAGATGGGAGGTCTTACAATGAGCAGTTCTTC.

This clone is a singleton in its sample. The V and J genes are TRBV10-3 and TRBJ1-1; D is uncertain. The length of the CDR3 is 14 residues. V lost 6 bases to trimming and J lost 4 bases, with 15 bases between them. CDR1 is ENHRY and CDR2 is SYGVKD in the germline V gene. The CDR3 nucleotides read TGTGCCATCAGGGAGGCGGGGAGAACCACTGAAGCTTTCTTT. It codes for CAIREAGRTTEAFF.

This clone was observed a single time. CDR3 in DNA: TGCGCCAGCAGCCTAAACGGGGAGCTGTTTTTT. This sequence encodes CASSLNGELFF. This chain connects TRBV5-1 to TRBJ2-2; D is undetermined. CDR1 and CDR2 (germline): SGHRS, YFSETQ. This CDR3 comprises 11 residues. The V end was cut by 4 bases, the J end by 7 bases, with 5 bases between.

CDR3 amino acids: CASSLPLGAGYEQYF. CDR3 coding DNA: TGTGCCAGCAGTTTACCCCTTGGAGCGGGCTACGAGCAGTACTTC. This sequence joins TRBV28 and TRBJ2-7, with TRBD2 as a possible D gene (6 bases). The germline gives CDR1 MDHEN, CDR2 SYDVKM. Trimming removed 2 bases from V and 3 bases from J, with 14 bases in between. The CDR3 has 15 amino acids.

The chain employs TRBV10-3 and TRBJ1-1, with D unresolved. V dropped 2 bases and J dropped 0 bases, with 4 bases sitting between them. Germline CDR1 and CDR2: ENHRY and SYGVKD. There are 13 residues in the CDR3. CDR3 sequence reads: CAISESMNTEAFF. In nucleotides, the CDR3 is TGTGCCATCAGTGAGAGCATGAACACTGAAGCTTTCTTT.

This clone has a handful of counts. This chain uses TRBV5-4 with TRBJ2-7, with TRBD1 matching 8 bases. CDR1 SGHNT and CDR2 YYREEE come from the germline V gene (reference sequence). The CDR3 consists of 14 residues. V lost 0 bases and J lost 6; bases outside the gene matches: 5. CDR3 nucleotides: TGTGCCAGCAGCTTGGCAGGGGGCGGACGCGAGCAGTACTTC. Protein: CASSLAGGGREQYF.

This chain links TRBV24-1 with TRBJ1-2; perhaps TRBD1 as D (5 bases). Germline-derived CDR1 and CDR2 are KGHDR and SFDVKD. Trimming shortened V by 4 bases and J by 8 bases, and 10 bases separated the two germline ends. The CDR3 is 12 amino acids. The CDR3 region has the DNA TGTGCCACCAGTGAGGCAGGGTGGGGCTACACCTTC. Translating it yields CATSEAGWGYTF.

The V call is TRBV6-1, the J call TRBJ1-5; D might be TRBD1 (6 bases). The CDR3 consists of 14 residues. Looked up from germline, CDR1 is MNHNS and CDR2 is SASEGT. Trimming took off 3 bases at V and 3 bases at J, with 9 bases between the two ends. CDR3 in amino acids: CASSDQGLNQPQHF. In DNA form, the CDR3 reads TGTGCCAGCAGTGACCAGGGGCTCAATCAGCCCCAGCATTTT.

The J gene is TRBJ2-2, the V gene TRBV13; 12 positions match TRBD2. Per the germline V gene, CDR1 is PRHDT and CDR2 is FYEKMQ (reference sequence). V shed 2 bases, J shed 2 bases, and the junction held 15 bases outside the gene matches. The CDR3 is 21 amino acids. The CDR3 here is CASSLNLVRLAGGPNTGELFF. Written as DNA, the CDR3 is TGTGCCAGCAGCTTAAATTTGGTGAGGCTAGCGGGAGGGCCCAACACCGGGGAGCTGTTTTTT.

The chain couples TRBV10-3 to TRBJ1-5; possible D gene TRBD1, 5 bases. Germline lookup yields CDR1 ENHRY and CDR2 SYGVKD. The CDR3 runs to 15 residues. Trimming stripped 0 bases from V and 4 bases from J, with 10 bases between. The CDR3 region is CAISESNRGNQPQHF. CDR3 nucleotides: TGTGCCATCAGTGAGTCGAATAGGGGAAATCAGCCCCAGCATTTT.

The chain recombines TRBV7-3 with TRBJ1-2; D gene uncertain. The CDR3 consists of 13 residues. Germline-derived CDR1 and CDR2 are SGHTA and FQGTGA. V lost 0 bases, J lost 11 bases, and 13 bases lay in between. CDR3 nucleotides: TGTGCCAGCAGCTTAACGGAGGGTTTGGGATACACCTTC. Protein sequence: CASSLTEGLGYTF.

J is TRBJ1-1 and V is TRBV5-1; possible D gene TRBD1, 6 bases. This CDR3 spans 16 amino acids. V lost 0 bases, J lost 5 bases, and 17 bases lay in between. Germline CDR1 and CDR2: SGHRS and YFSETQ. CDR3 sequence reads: CASSLVGGAEETEAFF. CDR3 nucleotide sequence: TGCGCCAGCAGCTTGGTCGGGGGGGCAGAGGAAACTGAAGCTTTCTTT.

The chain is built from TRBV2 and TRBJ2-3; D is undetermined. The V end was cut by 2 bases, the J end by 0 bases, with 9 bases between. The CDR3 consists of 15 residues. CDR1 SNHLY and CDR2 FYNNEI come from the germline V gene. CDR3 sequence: CASSELPFSTDTQYF. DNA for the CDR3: TGTGCCAGCAGTGAACTCCCGTTTAGCACAGATACGCAGTATTTT.

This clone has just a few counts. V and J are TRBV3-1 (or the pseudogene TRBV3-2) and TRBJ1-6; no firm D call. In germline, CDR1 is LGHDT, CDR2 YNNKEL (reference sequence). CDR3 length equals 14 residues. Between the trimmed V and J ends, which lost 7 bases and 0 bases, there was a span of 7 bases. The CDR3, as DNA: TGTGCCAGCACCGCGAGCTCCTATAATTCACCCCTCCACTTT. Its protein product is CASTASSYNSPLHF.